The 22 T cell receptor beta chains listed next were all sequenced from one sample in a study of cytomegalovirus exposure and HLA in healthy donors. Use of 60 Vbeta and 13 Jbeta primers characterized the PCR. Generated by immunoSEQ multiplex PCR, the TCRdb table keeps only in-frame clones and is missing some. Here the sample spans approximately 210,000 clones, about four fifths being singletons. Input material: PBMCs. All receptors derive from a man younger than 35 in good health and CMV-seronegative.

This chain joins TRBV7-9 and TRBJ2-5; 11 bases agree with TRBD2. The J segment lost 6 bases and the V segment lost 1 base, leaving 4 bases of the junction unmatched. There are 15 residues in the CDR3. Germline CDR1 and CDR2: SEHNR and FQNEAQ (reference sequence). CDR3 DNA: TGTGCCAGCAGCTTAGGGTCTAGCGGGAGGAAGACCCAGTACTTC. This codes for CASSLGSSGRKTQYF. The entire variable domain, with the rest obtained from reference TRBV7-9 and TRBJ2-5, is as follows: DTGVSQNPRHKITKRGQNVTFRCDPISEHNRLYWYRQTLGQGPEFLTYFQNEAQLEKSRLLSDRFSAERPKGSFSTLEIQRTEQGDSAMYLCASSLGSSGRKTQYFGPGTRLLVL.

The CDR3 DNA sequence: TGCAGCGTTGGACAGAACTACGAGCAGTACTTC. Translating it yields CSVGQNYEQYF. V and J are TRBV29-1 and TRBJ2-7; D possibly corresponds to TRBD1 (5 bases). This CDR3 contains 11 residues. Germline V gene data show CDR1 as SQVTM and CDR2 as ANQGSEA. Trimming stripped 4 bases from V and 3 bases from J, with 7 bases between.

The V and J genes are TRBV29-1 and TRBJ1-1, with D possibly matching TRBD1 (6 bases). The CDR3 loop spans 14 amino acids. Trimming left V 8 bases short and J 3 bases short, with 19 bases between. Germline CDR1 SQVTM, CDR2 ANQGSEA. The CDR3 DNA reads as TGCAGCTACTCCGCAGGGAGGGGGGACACTGAAGCTTTCTTT. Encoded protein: CSYSAGRGDTEAFF.

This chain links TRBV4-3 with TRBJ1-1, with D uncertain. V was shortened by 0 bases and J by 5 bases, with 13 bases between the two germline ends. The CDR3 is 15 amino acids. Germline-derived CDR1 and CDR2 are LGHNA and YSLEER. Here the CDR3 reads CASSQEPAGRTEAFF. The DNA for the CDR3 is TGCGCCAGCAGCCAAGAACCCGCGGGGAGAACTGAAGCTTTCTTT.

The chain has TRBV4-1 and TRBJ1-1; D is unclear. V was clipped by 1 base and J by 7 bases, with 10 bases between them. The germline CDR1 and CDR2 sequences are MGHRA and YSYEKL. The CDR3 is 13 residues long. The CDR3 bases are TGCGCCAGCAGCCAAGCCCTAACAGATGAAGCTTTCTTT. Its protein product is CASSQALTDEAFF.

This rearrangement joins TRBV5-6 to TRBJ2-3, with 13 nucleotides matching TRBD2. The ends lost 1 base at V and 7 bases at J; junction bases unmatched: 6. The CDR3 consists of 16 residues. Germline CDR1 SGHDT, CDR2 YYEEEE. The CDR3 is CASSLTSGGAWNTQYF. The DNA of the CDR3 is TGTGCCAGCAGCTTGACTAGCGGGGGGGCATGGAATACGCAGTATTTT.

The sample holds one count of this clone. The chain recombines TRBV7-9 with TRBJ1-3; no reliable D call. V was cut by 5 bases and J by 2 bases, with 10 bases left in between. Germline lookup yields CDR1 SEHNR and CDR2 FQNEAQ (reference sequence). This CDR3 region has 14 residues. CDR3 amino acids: CASSKPGAGNTIYF. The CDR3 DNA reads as TGTGCCAGCAGCAAACCGGGAGCTGGAAACACCATATATTTT.

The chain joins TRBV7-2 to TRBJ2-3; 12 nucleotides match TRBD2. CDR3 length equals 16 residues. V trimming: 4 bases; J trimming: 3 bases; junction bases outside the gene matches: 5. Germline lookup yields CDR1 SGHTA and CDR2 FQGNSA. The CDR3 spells CASSSTSGSGTDTQYF. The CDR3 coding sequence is TGTGCCAGCAGCTCGACTAGCGGGAGCGGTACAGATACGCAGTATTTT.

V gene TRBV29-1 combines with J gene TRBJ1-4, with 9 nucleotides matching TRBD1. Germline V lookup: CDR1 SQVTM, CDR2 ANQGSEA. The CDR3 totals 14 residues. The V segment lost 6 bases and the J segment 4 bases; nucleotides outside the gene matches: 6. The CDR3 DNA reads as TGCAGCGTCGTGACAGGGGGGATTAATGAAAAACTGTTTTTT. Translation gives CSVVTGGINEKLFF.

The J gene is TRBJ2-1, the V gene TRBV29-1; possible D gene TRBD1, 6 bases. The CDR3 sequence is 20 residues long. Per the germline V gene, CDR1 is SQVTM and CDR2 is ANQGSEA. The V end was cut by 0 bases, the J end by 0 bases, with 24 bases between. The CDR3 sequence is CSVEDLGRTARGSSYNEQFF. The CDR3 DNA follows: TGCAGCGTTGAAGATTTGGGACGGACAGCCCGGGGAAGCTCCTACAATGAGCAGTTCTTC.

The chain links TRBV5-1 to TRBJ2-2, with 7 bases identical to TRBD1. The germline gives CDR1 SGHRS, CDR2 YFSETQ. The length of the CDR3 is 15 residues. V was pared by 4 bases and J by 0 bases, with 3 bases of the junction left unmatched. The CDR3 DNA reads TGCGCCAGCAGCAGGGACAGCCCGAACACCGGGGAGCTGTTTTTT. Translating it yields CASSRDSPNTGELFF.

Here the CDR3 reads CASSSVRGYNEQFF. The CDR3 bases are TGTGCCAGCAGTTCCGTGAGGGGGTACAATGAGCAGTTCTTC. The rearrangement uses TRBV6-5 and TRBJ2-1, with D possibly being TRBD1 (6 bases). CDR1 and CDR2 (germline): MNHEY, SVGAGI. Trimming removed 4 bases at V and 4 bases at J, with 11 bases between. This CDR3 comprises 14 residues.

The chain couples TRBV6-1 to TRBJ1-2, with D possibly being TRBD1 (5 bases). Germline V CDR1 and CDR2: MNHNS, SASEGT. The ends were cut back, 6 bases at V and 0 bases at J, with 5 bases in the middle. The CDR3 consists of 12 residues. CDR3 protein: CASRTANYGYTF. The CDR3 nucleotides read TGTGCCAGCAGGACAGCTAACTATGGCTACACCTTC.

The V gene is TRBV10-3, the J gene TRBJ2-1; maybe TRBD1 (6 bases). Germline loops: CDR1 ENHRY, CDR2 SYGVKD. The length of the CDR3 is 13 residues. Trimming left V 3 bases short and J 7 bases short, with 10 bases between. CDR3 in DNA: TGTGCCATCAGTGACAGGGGCCGGAATGAGCAGTTCTTC. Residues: CAISDRGRNEQFF.

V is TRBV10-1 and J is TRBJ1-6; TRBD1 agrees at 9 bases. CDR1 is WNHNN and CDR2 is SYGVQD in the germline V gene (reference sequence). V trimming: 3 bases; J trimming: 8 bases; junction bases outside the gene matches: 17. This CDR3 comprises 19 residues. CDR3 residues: CASSETGTGWIGKHSPLHF. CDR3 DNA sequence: TGCGCCAGCAGTGAAACCGGGACAGGGTGGATCGGGAAGCATTCACCCCTCCACTTT.

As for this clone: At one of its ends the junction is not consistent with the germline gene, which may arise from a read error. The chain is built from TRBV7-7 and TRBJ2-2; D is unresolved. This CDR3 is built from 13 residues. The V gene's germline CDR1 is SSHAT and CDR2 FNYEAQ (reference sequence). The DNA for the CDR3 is TGTGCTAGCAGCCCCTATAACACCGGGGAGCTGTTTTTT. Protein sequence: CASSPYNTGELFF.

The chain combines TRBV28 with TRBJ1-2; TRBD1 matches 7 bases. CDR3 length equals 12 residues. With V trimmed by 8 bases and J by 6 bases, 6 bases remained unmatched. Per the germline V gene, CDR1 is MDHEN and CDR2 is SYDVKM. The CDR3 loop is CASLDRDHGYTF. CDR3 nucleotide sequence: TGTGCCAGCTTAGACAGGGACCATGGCTACACCTTC.

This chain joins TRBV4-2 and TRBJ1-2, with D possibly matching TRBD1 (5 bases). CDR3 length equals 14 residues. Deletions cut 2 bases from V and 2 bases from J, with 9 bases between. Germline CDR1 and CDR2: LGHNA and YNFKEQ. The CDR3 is CASSQRDWNYGYTF. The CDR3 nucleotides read TGTGCCAGCAGCCAACGGGACTGGAACTATGGCTACACCTTC.

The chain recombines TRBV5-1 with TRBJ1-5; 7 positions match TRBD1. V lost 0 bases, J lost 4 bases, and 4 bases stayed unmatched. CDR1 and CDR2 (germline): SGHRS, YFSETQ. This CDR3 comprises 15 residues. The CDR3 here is CASSLDDRENQPQHF. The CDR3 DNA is TGCGCCAGCAGCTTGGACGACAGGGAAAATCAGCCCCAGCATTTT.

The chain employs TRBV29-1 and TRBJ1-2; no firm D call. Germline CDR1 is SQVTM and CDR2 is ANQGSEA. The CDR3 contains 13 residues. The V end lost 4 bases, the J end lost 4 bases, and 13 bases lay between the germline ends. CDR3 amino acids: CSVVTGNRYGYTF. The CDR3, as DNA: TGCAGCGTTGTTACGGGGAACCGCTATGGCTACACCTTC. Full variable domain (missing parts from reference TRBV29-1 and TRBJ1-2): SAVISQKPSRDICQRGTSLTIQCQVDSQVTMMFWYRQQPGQSLTLIATANQGSEATYESGFVIDKFPISRPNLTFSTLTVSNMSPEDSSIYLCSVVTGNRYGYTFGSGTRLTVV.

CDR3 region: CASRTAPPYARYQETQYF. DNA of the CDR3: TGCGCCAGCAGAACCGCACCCCCGTATGCCAGGTACCAAGAGACCCAGTACTTC. V is TRBV5-1 and J is TRBJ2-5; D gene ambiguous. V shed 5 bases and J shed 0 bases, with 23 bases lying between them. The CDR3 runs to 18 residues. Germline V gene sequence: CDR1 SGHRS, CDR2 YFSETQ.

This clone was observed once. The CDR3, as DNA: TGTGCCAGCACCAACCACATCTCTGGAAACACCATATATTTT. It is translated as CASTNHISGNTIYF. The chain links TRBV6-5 to TRBJ1-3; D is unresolved. The germline CDR1 and CDR2 sequences are MNHEY and SVGAGI. There are 14 residues in the CDR3. Trimming stripped 7 bases from V and 0 bases from J, with 10 bases between.